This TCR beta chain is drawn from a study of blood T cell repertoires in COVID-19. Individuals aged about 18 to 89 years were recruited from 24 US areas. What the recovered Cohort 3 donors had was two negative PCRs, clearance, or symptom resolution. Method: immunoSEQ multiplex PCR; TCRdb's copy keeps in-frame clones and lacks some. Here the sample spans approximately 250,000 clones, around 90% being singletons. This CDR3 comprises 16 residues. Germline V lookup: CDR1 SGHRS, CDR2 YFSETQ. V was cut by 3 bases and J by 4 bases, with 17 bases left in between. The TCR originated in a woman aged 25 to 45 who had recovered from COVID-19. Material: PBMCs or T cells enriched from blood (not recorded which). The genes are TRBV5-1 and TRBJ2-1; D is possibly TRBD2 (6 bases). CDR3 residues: CASSSGTPSPYNEQFF. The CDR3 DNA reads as TGCGCCAGCAGCTCCGGGACTCCGAGCCCTTACAATGAGCAGTTCTTC.